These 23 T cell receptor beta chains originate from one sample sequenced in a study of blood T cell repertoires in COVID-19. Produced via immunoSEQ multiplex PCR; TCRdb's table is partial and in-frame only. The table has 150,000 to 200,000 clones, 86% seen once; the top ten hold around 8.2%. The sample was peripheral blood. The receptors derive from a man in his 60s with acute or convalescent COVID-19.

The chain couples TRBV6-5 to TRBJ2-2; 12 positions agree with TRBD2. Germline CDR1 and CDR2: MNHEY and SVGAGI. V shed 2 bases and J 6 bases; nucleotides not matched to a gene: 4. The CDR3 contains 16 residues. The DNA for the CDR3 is TGTGCCAGCAGTTACGGCCGACTAGCGGGAGCCGGGGAGCTGTTTTTT. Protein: CASSYGRLAGAGELFF.

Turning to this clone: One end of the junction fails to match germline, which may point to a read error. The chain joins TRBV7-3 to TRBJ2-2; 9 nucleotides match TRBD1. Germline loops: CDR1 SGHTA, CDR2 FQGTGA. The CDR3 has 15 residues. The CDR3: CASSLTGGAGGELFF. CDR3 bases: TGTGCCAGCAGTTTAACAGGGGGCGCGGGCGGGGAGCTGTTTTTT.

The CDR3 loop reads CATSRSGGRGQPQHF. Written as DNA, the CDR3 is TGTGCCACCAGCAGATCCGGGGGACGGGGCCAGCCCCAGCATTTT. The J gene is TRBJ1-5, the V gene TRBV15, with a possible D match to TRBD1 (5 bases). CDR1 is LNHNV and CDR2 is YYDKDF in the germline V gene (reference sequence). V dropped 2 bases and J dropped 7 bases, with 15 bases sitting between them. This CDR3 comprises 15 residues.

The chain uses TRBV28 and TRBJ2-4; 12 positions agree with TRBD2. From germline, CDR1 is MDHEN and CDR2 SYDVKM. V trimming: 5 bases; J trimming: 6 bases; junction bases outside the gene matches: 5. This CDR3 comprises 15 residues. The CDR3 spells CASSRASGRANIQYF. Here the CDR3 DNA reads TGTGCCAGCAGTAGAGCTAGCGGGAGGGCAAACATTCAGTACTTC.

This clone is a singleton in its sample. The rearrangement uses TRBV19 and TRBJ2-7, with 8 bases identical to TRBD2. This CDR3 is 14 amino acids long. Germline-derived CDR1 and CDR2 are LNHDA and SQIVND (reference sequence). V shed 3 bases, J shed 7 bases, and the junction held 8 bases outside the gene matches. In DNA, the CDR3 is TGTGCCAGTAGTATGGGAGCGGGAGTGAGAGAGCAGTACTTC. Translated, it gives CASSMGAGVREQYF.

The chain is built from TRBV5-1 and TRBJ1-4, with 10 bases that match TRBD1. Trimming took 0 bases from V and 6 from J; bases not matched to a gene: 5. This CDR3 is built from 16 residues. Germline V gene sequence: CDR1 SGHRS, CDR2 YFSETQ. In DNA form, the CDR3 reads TGCGCCAGCAGCTTGGCCGGGGGACAGGGGCATGAAAAACTGTTTTTT. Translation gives CASSLAGGQGHEKLFF.

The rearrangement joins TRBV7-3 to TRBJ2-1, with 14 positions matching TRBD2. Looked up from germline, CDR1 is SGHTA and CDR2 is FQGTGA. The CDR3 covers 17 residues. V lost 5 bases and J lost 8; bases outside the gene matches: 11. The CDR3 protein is CASSIGLAGGRGDEQFF. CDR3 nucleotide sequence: TGTGCCAGCAGCATCGGACTAGCGGGAGGCCGGGGGGATGAGCAGTTCTTC.

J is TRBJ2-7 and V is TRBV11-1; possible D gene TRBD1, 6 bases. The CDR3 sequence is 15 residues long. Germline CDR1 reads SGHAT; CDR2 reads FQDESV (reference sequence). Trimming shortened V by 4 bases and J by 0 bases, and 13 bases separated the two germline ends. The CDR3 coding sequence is TGTGCCAGCAGCTCCAGGGGCGGGTTCTCCTACGAGCAGTACTTC. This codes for CASSSRGGFSYEQYF.

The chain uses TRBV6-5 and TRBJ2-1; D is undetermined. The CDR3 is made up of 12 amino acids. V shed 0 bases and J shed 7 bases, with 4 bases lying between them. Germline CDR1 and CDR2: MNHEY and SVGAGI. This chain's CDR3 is CASSYSRNEQFF. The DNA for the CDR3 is TGTGCCAGCAGTTACTCGAGGAATGAGCAGTTCTTC.

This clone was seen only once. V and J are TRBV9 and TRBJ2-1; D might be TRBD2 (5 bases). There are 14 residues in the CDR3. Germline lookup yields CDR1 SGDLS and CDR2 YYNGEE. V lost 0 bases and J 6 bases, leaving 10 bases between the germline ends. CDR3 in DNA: TGTGCCAGCAGCGTAGGGACTCGCGGCAATGAGCAGTTCTTC. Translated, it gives CASSVGTRGNEQFF.

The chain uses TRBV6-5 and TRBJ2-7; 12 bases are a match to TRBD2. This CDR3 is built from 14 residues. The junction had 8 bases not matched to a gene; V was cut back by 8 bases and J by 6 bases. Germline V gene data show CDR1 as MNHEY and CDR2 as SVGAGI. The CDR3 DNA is TGTGCCAGCGGACGACTAGCGGGAGTACGCGAGCAGTACTTC. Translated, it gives CASGRLAGVREQYF.

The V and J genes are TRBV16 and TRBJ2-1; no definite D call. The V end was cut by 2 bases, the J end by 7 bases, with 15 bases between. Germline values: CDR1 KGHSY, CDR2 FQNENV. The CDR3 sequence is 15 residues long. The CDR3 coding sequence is TGTGCCAGCAGCCAAACCCGGCTAGTTGGGAATGAGCAGTTCTTC. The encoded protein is CASSQTRLVGNEQFF.

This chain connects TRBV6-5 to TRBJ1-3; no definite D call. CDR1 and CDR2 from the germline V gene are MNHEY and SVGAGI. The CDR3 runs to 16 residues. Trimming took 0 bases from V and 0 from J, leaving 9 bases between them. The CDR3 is CASSYSITVSGNTIYF. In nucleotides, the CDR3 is TGTGCCAGCAGTTACTCGATAACGGTCTCTGGAAACACCATATATTTT.

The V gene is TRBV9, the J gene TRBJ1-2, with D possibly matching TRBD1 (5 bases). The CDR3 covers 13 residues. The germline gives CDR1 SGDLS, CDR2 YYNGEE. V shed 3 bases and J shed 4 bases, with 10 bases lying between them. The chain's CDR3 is CASSEMGGYGYTF. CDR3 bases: TGTGCCAGCAGCGAAATGGGGGGCTATGGCTACACCTTC.

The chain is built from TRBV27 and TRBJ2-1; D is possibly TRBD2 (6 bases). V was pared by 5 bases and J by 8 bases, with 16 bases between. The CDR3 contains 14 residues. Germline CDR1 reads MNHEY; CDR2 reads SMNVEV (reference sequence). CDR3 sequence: CASSLSGLLHEQFF. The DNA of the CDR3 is TGTGCCAGCAGTCTCAGCGGACTACTGCATGAGCAGTTCTTC.

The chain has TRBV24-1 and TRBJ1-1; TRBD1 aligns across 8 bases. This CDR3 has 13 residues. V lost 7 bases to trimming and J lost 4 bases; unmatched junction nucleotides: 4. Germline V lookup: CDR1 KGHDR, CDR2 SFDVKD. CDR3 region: CATSGQGTTEAFF. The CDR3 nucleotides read TGTGCCACCAGCGGACAGGGCACCACTGAAGCTTTCTTT.

CDR3 in DNA: TGTGCCAGCAGTTTATTGATTTTGCGGGGACAGGGGTTGCGGGCCCTCCACTTT. This translates into CASSLLILRGQGLRALHF. The V gene is TRBV28, the J gene TRBJ1-6, with 10 bases aligning to TRBD1. V dropped 1 base and J dropped 14; count of bases not matched to a gene: 17. Per germline, CDR1 MDHEN and CDR2 SYDVKM. This CDR3 is 18 amino acids long.

This chain's CDR3 is CSASQRGSFSYEQYF. CDR3 nucleotides: TGCAGTGCTAGTCAACGGGGGTCCTTCTCCTACGAGCAGTACTTC. The rearrangement joins TRBV20-1 to TRBJ2-7; tentatively, D is TRBD2 (6 bases). Between the trimmed V and J ends, which lost 3 bases and 0 bases, there was a span of 15 bases. The CDR3 has 15 amino acids. Germline V gene lookup returns CDR1 DFQATT and CDR2 SNEGSKA (reference sequence).

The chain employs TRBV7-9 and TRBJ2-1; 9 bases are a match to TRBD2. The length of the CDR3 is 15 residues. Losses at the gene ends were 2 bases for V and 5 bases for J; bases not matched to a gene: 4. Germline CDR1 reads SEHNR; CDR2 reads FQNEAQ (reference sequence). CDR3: CASSLMSSGNNEQFF. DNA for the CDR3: TGTGCCAGCAGCTTAATGTCTAGCGGGAACAATGAGCAGTTCTTC.

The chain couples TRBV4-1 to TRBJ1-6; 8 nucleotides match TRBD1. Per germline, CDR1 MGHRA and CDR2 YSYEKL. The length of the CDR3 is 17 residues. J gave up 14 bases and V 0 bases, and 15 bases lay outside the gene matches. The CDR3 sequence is CASSQEVFQDRASALHF. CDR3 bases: TGCGCCAGCAGCCAAGAAGTTTTTCAGGACAGGGCGTCGGCCCTCCACTTT.

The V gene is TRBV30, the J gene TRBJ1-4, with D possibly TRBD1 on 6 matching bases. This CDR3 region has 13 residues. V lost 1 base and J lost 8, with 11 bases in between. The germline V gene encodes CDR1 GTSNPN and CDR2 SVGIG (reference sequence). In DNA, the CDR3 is TGTGCCTGGAGTGACGGGACAACGGAAAAACTGTTTTTT. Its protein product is CAWSDGTTEKLFF.

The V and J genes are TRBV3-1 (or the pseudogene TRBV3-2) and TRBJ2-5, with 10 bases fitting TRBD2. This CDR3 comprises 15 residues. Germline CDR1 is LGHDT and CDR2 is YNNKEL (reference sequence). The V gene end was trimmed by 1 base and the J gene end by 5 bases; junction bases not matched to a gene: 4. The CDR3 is CASSQAASGSETQYF. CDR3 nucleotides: TGTGCCAGCAGCCAAGCGGCTAGCGGGAGTGAGACCCAGTACTTC.

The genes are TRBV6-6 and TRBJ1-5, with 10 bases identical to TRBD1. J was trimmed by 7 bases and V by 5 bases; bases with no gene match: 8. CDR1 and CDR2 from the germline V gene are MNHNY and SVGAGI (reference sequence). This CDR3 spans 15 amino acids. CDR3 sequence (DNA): TGTGCCAGCAGTCCCGGACAGGGGGAGGGGCAGCCCCAGCATTTT. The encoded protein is CASSPGQGEGQPQHF.